This T cell receptor (beta chain) originates from a study of sequential checkpoint blockade in melanoma. Overall study: Some 90 pretreatment tumor DNA samples were TCRβ immunosequenced. After nivolumab or ipilimumab alone, twenty-two patients had week-13 rebiopsies. Study-wide results and caveats: Clinical benefit was about 30 times likelier when tumor T-cell fraction and clonality increased.

This clone has more than one count but fewer than ten. The antigen is undetermined. The treatment here: randomized to nivolumab then ipilimumab (arm A) or the reverse (arm B). Generated by immunoSEQ multiplex PCR, the TCRdb table keeps only in-frame clones and is missing some. Of some 5,400 clones detected, 18% appear once; the ten largest clones hold about 8.1%. CDR3 length: 14 residues. Trimming left V 6 bases short and J 8 bases short, with 17 bases between. CDR1 MNHGY and CDR2 SAAAGT come from the germline V gene. This specimen was tumor tissue (inferred from file names), taken from a patient given nivolumab and ipilimumab in sequence. This clonotype was sampled from a human donor with melanoma. V and J are TRBV6-8 and TRBJ2-1; D unclear. The CDR3 bases are TGTGCCAGCAGGTTCAACGGTTTCGGCGATGAGCAGTTCTTC. This translates into CASRFNGFGDEQFF.